The 26 T cell receptor beta chains below all came from one sample that was sequenced in a study of shared clonotypes between healthy human individuals. Libraries were prepared by immunoSEQ multiplex PCR; TCRdb keeps only in-frame clonotypes and omits some of them. In the table there are approximately 2.5 million clones, approximately 92% of which are singletons. Material for sequencing was naive CD4+ T cells sorted from blood. This sample's subset: CD45RA+ positively selected. The receptors were sampled from a young man in good health.

The chain links TRBV18 to TRBJ1-1; no firm D call. CDR1 and CDR2 from the germline V gene are KGHSH and LQKENI. The CDR3 spans 13 residues. The ends were cut back, 4 bases at V and 1 base at J, with 7 bases in the middle. The chain's CDR3 is CASSQEPNTEAFF. The CDR3 nucleotides are TGTGCCAGCTCACAAGAGCCGAACACTGAAGCTTTCTTT.

The rearrangement links TRBV2 to TRBJ1-1, with D unresolved. V dropped 6 bases and J dropped 6 bases, with 17 bases sitting between them. The CDR3 is 14 residues long. Germline assignment: CDR1 SNHLY and CDR2 FYNNEI. The DNA for the CDR3 is TGTGCCAGCAGGGGGAGCACTATAATAGCTGAAGCTTTCTTT. Translated: CASRGSTIIAEAFF.

This chain links TRBV19 with TRBJ2-7; possibly TRBD1 or TRBD2 for D (7 bases each). Trimming removed 8 bases at V and 3 bases at J, with 14 bases between. There are 13 residues in the CDR3. Germline V lookup: CDR1 LNHDA, CDR2 SQIVND (reference sequence). The CDR3 DNA reads TGTGCCAGTGGGGCAGGGGGGGGCTACGAGCAGTACTTC. It codes for CASGAGGGYEQYF.

The chain is built from TRBV6-5 and TRBJ2-1; 11 bases match TRBD2. V dropped 2 bases and J dropped 9; count of bases not matched to a gene: 6. This CDR3 has 15 residues. Germline V CDR1 and CDR2: MNHEY, SVGAGI. For the CDR3, the DNA is TGTGCCAGCAGTTACACTAGCGGGGGCAGGGGTGAGCAGTTCTTC. This translates into CASSYTSGGRGEQFF.

The table lists this clone with a count of one. The chain joins TRBV27 to TRBJ1-2; possibly TRBD1 for D (5 bases). The V gene lost 6 bases and the J gene lost 8 bases, with 19 bases spanning the gap. The CDR3 spans 14 residues. Germline V gene lookup returns CDR1 MNHEY and CDR2 SMNVEV (reference sequence). CDR3 region: CASSSVMGVWGYTF. The CDR3 nucleotides read TGTGCCAGCAGCTCCGTAATGGGGGTCTGGGGCTACACCTTC.

The gene calls are TRBV23-1 and TRBJ2-7, with D possibly TRBD1 on 5 matching bases. TRBV23-1 is an open reading frame whose function is uncertain. Trimming removed 3 bases at V and 4 bases at J, with 13 bases between. This CDR3 is 14 amino acids long. The CDR3, as DNA: TGCGCCAGCAGTCAGCGGACAAAGGAGTACGAGCAGTACTTC. It codes for CASSQRTKEYEQYF.

V usage is TRBV4-3 and J usage is TRBJ2-3, with 14 bases matching TRBD2. The CDR3 contains 17 residues. CDR1 and CDR2 (germline): LGHNA, YSLEER. J was trimmed by 4 bases and V by 2 bases; bases with no gene match: 5. The CDR3 DNA follows: TGCGCCAGCAGCCAAAGACTAGCGGGAGGGTTGGCAGATACGCAGTATTTT. This translates into CASSQRLAGGLADTQYF.

V usage is TRBV11-3 and J usage is TRBJ2-2, with a weak D call TRBD2 (6 bases). CDR3 size: 17 residues. V was shortened by 2 bases and J by 4 bases, with 17 bases between the two germline ends. Germline V gene data show CDR1 as SGHNT and CDR2 as YENEEA. In nucleotides, the CDR3 is TGTGCCAGCAGCTTATCCCTTTTGGGACTGGGCACCGGGGAGCTGTTTTTT. Its protein is CASSLSLLGLGTGELFF.

The sample holds a few counts of this clone. The V call is TRBV5-4, the J call TRBJ2-7; 9 positions match TRBD1. This CDR3 region has 14 residues. Germline trimming cut 5 bases from V and 6 bases from J; bases unmatched to any gene: 9. Germline CDR1 and CDR2: SGHNT and YYREEE (reference sequence). CDR3 loop: CASRSGQGEREQYF. CDR3 nucleotide sequence: TGTGCCAGCAGGTCGGGACAGGGAGAACGCGAGCAGTACTTC.

The chain carries TRBV28 and TRBJ1-2; 8 bases fit TRBD1. Germline loops: CDR1 MDHEN, CDR2 SYDVKM. J gave up 7 bases and V 3 bases, and 7 bases lay outside the gene matches. This CDR3 is 14 amino acids long. As DNA, the CDR3 is TGTGCCAGCAGTTTGAATCAGGGGGCGGGTGGCTACACCTTC. It codes for CASSLNQGAGGYTF.

V gene TRBV5-1 combines with J gene TRBJ2-3; 14 nucleotides line up with TRBD2. CDR1 is SGHRS and CDR2 is YFSETQ in the germline V gene. The CDR3 runs to 18 residues. Trimming removed 2 bases from V and 4 bases from J; junction bases left unmatched: 9. Here the CDR3 DNA reads TGCGCCAGCAGCTTCCACCTACCGACTAGCGGGGGGGCAGATACGCAGTATTTT. Translated, it gives CASSFHLPTSGGADTQYF.

This clone was recorded once. This chain links TRBV6-1 with TRBJ1-4; D gene ambiguous. The CDR3 contains 13 residues. The V end lost 7 bases, the J end lost 10 bases, and 16 bases lay between the germline ends. Germline CDR1 reads MNHNS; CDR2 reads SASEGT. In DNA, the CDR3 is TGTGCCAGCAACAACTCGGGAGAGCGAAAACTGTTTTTT. As protein: CASNNSGERKLFF.

The DNA of the CDR3 is TGTGCCAGCAGGTTACTAGCGGGGGGAAGGCAGTTCTTC. Protein: CASRLLAGGRQFF. The gene calls are TRBV7-9 and TRBJ2-1, with TRBD2 identical over 12 bases. Germline V gene sequence: CDR1 SEHNR, CDR2 FQNEAQ (reference sequence). CDR3 length equals 13 residues. The trim removed 6 bases at V and 12 bases at J, leaving 6 bases unmatched. Filled out from reference TRBV7-9 and TRBJ2-1, the complete variable domain reads DTGVSQNPRHKITKRGQNVTFRCDPISEHNRLYWYRQTLGQGPEFLTYFQNEAQLEKSRLLSDRFSAERPKGSFSTLEIQRTEQGDSAMYLCASRLLAGGRQFFGPGTRLTVL.

This rearrangement joins TRBV2 to TRBJ1-5, with 7 bases lining up with TRBD1. This CDR3 comprises 16 residues. Germline-derived CDR1 and CDR2 are SNHLY and FYNNEI. The J segment lost 2 bases and the V segment lost 5 bases, leaving 9 bases of the junction unmatched. The CDR3 nucleotides read TGTGCCAGCAGTCCTACAGGGGATGGTGGCAATCAGCCCCAGCATTTT. Translating gives CASSPTGDGGNQPQHF.

The chain couples TRBV20-1 to TRBJ2-1, with D hard to call. The CDR3 has 11 residues. CDR1 is DFQATT and CDR2 is SNEGSKA in the germline V gene (reference sequence). Trimming took 3 bases from V and 12 from J, leaving 12 bases between them. The CDR3 DNA sequence: TGCAGTGCTAGTACGTACGTTGGGCAGTTCTTC. Its protein is CSASTYVGQFF.

This rearrangement joins TRBV11-2 to TRBJ2-2; D is uncertain. CDR3 length equals 14 residues. V lost 6 bases and J 1 base, leaving 9 bases between the germline ends. Per the germline V gene, CDR1 is SGHAT and CDR2 is FQNNGV. CDR3 sequence: CASRGTGNTGELFF. The DNA of the CDR3 is TGTGCCAGCAGGGGAACGGGGAACACCGGGGAGCTGTTTTTT.

V is TRBV19 and J is TRBJ2-3; a weak D match, TRBD1 (6 bases). CDR3 length: 14 residues. V lost 7 bases, J lost 5 bases, and 16 bases lay in between. Germline V lookup: CDR1 LNHDA, CDR2 SQIVND (reference sequence). Written as DNA, the CDR3 is TGTGCCAGTAACAGGGCCAATTCGGGAGATACGCAGTATTTT. Translated, it gives CASNRANSGDTQYF.

This chain connects TRBV19 to TRBJ2-1, with 12 bases lining up with TRBD1. The CDR3 extends over 16 amino acids. J was trimmed by 7 bases and V by 1 base; bases with no gene match: 5. From germline, CDR1 is LNHDA and CDR2 SQIVND (reference sequence). The CDR3 here is CASSIGGTGGYNEQFF. The CDR3 DNA is TGTGCCAGTAGTATAGGAGGGACAGGGGGCTATAATGAGCAGTTCTTC.

A single count supports this clone. Other DNA sequences in the same sample also yield this CDR3. The chain carries TRBV6-6 and TRBJ2-7; D not certain. Trimming removed 9 bases from V and 6 bases from J, with 12 bases in between. Germline V CDR1 and CDR2: MNHNY, SVGAGI (reference sequence). The CDR3 runs to 11 residues. CDR3 region: CASGPRLEQYF. CDR3 nucleotide sequence: TGTGCCAGTGGTCCCCGTCTCGAGCAGTACTTC.

The CDR3 reads CSAGQGGTYEQYF. The CDR3 coding sequence is TGCAGCGCTGGACAGGGGGGGACCTACGAGCAGTACTTC. This chain uses TRBV29-1 with TRBJ2-7, with TRBD1 identical over 10 bases. J gave up 2 bases and V 7 bases, and 5 bases lay outside the gene matches. The CDR3 is 13 amino acids. The V gene's germline CDR1 is SQVTM and CDR2 ANQGSEA.

V gene TRBV30 combines with J gene TRBJ1-6; D gene ambiguous. CDR1 is GTSNPN, CDR2 SVGIG, per germline (reference sequence). CDR3 length: 13 residues. V shed 4 bases and J shed 6 bases, with 10 bases lying between them. Here the CDR3 reads CAWNRAVNSPLHF. CDR3 DNA sequence: TGTGCCTGGAATCGGGCAGTTAATTCACCCCTCCACTTT.

The chain links TRBV28 to TRBJ1-4; D is perhaps TRBD1 (6 bases). The CDR3 spans 15 residues. V was clipped by 4 bases and J by 4 bases, with 13 bases between them. CDR1 is MDHEN, CDR2 SYDVKM, per germline. The CDR3 region is CASSSSQGFNEKLFF. For the CDR3, the DNA is TGTGCCAGCAGTTCATCACAGGGCTTTAATGAAAAACTGTTTTTT. Full variable domain (missing parts from reference TRBV28 and TRBJ1-4): DVKVTQSSRYLVKRTGEKVFLECVQDMDHENMFWYRQDPGLGLRLIYFSYDVKMKEKGDIPEGYSVSREKKERFSLILESASTNQTSMYLCASSSSQGFNEKLFFGSGTQLSVL.

This chain connects TRBV18 to TRBJ2-5, with no clear D. The ends were cut back, 1 base at V and 5 bases at J, with 5 bases in the middle. The CDR3 is made up of 12 amino acids. Germline CDR1 KGHSH, CDR2 LQKENI. CDR3 nucleotide sequence: TGTGCCAGCTCACCACTGATCGAGACCCAGTACTTC. As protein: CASSPLIETQYF.

This clone has only one observation. Other DNA sequences in this sample translate to the same CDR3. CDR3: CASSHMDRGSYEQYF. The DNA of the CDR3 is TGCGCCAGCAGCCATATGGACAGGGGATCCTACGAGCAGTACTTC. The chain carries TRBV4-1 and TRBJ2-7, with TRBD1 identical over 9 bases. Germline CDR1 reads MGHRA; CDR2 reads YSYEKL. The CDR3 contains 15 residues. The trim removed 3 bases at V and 1 base at J, leaving 4 bases unmatched.

The chain combines TRBV30 with TRBJ1-4; TRBD1 matches at 8 bases. V was clipped by 3 bases and J by 1 base; unmatched bases: 1. Germline-derived CDR1 and CDR2 are GTSNPN and SVGIG (reference sequence). The CDR3 consists of 14 residues. This CDR3 is CAWRGTGTNEKLFF. In nucleotides, the CDR3 is TGTGCCTGGAGGGGGACAGGAACTAATGAAAAACTGTTTTTT.

This clone occurred a few times. This chain links TRBV2 with TRBJ2-1; 7 nucleotides match TRBD2. CDR1 is SNHLY and CDR2 is FYNNEI in the germline V gene. V dropped 6 bases and J dropped 2; count of bases not matched to a gene: 4. The CDR3 runs 14 residues. CDR3 in amino acids: CASRRGEPYNEQFF. DNA for the CDR3: TGTGCCAGCAGACGGGGGGAACCCTACAATGAGCAGTTCTTC. Drawing the rest from reference TRBV2 and TRBJ2-1, the complete variable domain is EPEVTQTPSHQVTQMGQEVILRCVPISNHLYFYWYRQILGQKVEFLVSFYNNEISEKSEIFDDQFSVERPDGSNFTLKIRSTKLEDSAMYFCASRRGEPYNEQFFGPGTRLTVL.